The 5 T cell receptor beta chains presented below share a single source sample, sequenced in a study of neurological immune-mediated disorders. In TCRdb, the 5' RACE reads were re-called with MiXCR into one record per CDR3 protein. The sample shows over 55,000 distinct CDR3 sequences, about 10% of them seen only once. The time point is: longitudinal time-point 1 (baseline). The specimen was PBMCs. The receptor source for this set is a male donor with HTLV-1-associated myelopathy (HAM/TSP).

This clonotype was picked up many times. The J gene is TRBJ2-3, the V gene TRBV5-1; a weak D match, TRBD1 (5 bases). Germline V CDR1 and CDR2: SGHRS, YFSETQ. V dropped 0 bases and J dropped 6 bases, with 14 bases sitting between them. This CDR3 has 15 residues. The CDR3 DNA reads as TGCGCCAGCAGCTTGGTCAGGCAGGGCGTGGATACGCAGTATTTT. Translated, it gives CASSLVRQGVDTQYF.

In this sample, this clonotype turned up many times. The chain joins TRBV20-1 to TRBJ1-2; D unresolved. The CDR3 extends over 12 amino acids. Germline V CDR1 and CDR2: DFQATT, SNEGSKA (reference sequence). V was shortened by 3 bases and J by 2 bases, with 7 bases between the two germline ends. The CDR3: CSARDGNYGYTF. As DNA, the CDR3 is TGCAGTGCTAGGGACGGGAACTATGGCTACACCTTC.

To note about this clonotype: Relative to the germline gene, one junction end is altered; a read error may explain this. V usage is TRBV11-3 and J usage is TRBJ2-2; TRBD1 might be the D (8 bases). Germline CDR1 reads SGHNT; CDR2 reads YENEEA. The length of the CDR3 is 16 residues. Here the CDR3 reads CASSFGQGGGTGEMFF. In nucleotides, the CDR3 is TGTGCCAGCAGCTTCGGACAGGGCGGGGGCACCGGGGAGATGTTTTTT. Variable domain in full (rest from reference TRBV11-3 and TRBJ2-2): EAGVVQSPRYKIIEKKQPVAFWCNPISGHNTLYWYLQNLGQGPELLIRYENEEAVDDSQLPKDRFSAERLKGVDSTLKIQPAELGDSAVYLCASSFGQGGGTGEMFFGEGSRLTVL.

This clonotype was detected ten times or more. The chain combines TRBV7-9 with TRBJ2-1; D is unresolved. The CDR3 totals 14 residues. The germline gives CDR1 SEHNR, CDR2 FQNEAQ (reference sequence). Trimming removed 0 bases at V and 3 bases at J, with 6 bases between. CDR3 in amino acids: CASSLAGYYNEQFF. For the CDR3, the DNA is TGTGCCAGCAGCTTAGCTGGATACTACAATGAGCAGTTCTTC.

At least ten counts were recorded for this clonotype. The chain has TRBV29-1 and TRBJ2-5; no clear D. The V end lost 4 bases, the J end lost 5 bases, and 8 bases lay between the germline ends. CDR1 is SQVTM, CDR2 ANQGSEA, per germline. The CDR3 loop spans 11 amino acids. DNA for the CDR3: TGCAGCGTTGTTATCGGGGAGACCCAGTACTTC. It codes for CSVVIGETQYF.